Presented here are 11 T cell receptor beta chains from one specimen sequenced in a study of T cell changes during pregnancy in multiple sclerosis. Profiled with immunoSEQ multiplex PCR; TCRdb holds only in-frame clones, not every one. The data show some 40,000 clones, about nine tenths seen once. This sample comprised CD4+ T cells from peripheral blood mononuclear cells, obtained in the first trimester of pregnancy. Receptor source: a female donor with multiple sclerosis, enrolled in a pregnancy study.

V gene TRBV11-3 combines with J gene TRBJ2-3; a possible D gene is TRBD2 (5 bases). CDR1 and CDR2 from the germline V gene are SGHNT and YENEEA. Trimming stripped 1 base from V and 4 bases from J, with 18 bases between. This CDR3 has 17 residues. CDR3 amino acids: CASSLGTWESDADTQYF. CDR3 DNA sequence: TGTGCCAGCAGCTTAGGGACCTGGGAGTCTGATGCAGATACGCAGTATTTT.

The rearrangement links TRBV11-2 to TRBJ2-5, with unresolved D. V was cut by 6 bases and J by 4 bases, with 18 bases left in between. CDR3 length: 15 amino acids. Germline CDR1 reads SGHAT; CDR2 reads FQNNGV. The CDR3 DNA reads TGTGCCAGCAGTCCCACTTACCAGGCGCGAGAGACCCAGTACTTC. Its protein is CASSPTYQARETQYF.

The chain carries TRBV5-1 and TRBJ2-7; perhaps TRBD2 as D (5 bases). V lost 4 bases, J lost 0 bases, and 8 bases lay in between. The germline V gene has CDR1 SGHRS and CDR2 YFSETQ. CDR3 size: 13 residues. CDR3 sequence reads: CASSRGSSYEQYF. The CDR3 coding sequence is TGCGCCAGCAGCCGGGGTAGCTCCTACGAGCAGTACTTC.

V gene TRBV7-2 combines with J gene TRBJ1-4; TRBD1 is a possible D gene (6 bases). Germline V CDR1 and CDR2: SGHTA, FQGNSA. V gave up 4 bases and J gave up 4 bases, with 16 bases separating them. CDR3 length: 16 amino acids. The chain's CDR3 is CASSSGAPRNNEKLFF. The DNA for the CDR3 is TGTGCCAGCAGCTCAGGGGCCCCTCGAAATAATGAAAAACTGTTTTTT.

The V gene is TRBV9, the J gene TRBJ2-1; D is unresolved. The CDR3 consists of 13 residues. CDR1 SGDLS and CDR2 YYNGEE come from the germline V gene. The V end was cut by 3 bases, the J end by 10 bases, with 14 bases between. CDR3 loop: CASSAISFGEQFF. CDR3 bases: TGTGCCAGCAGCGCTATCTCATTCGGGGAGCAGTTCTTC.

This chain uses TRBV19 with TRBJ2-3; 8 positions match TRBD1. The CDR3 totals 15 residues. Germline V lookup: CDR1 LNHDA, CDR2 SQIVND (reference sequence). The junction had 1 base not matched to a gene; V was cut back by 2 bases and J by 0 bases. This CDR3 reads CASSITGGSTDTQYF. The CDR3 DNA reads TGTGCCAGTAGTATAACAGGGGGTAGCACAGATACGCAGTATTTT.

The gene calls are TRBV6-5 and TRBJ1-3, with TRBD1 identical over 7 bases. Looked up from germline, CDR1 is MNHEY and CDR2 is SVGAGI. Trimming at V came to 4 bases and at J to 0 bases, leaving 3 bases not matched to a gene. This CDR3 spans 15 amino acids. CDR3 sequence reads: CASSLGQTSGNTIYF. The CDR3 DNA follows: TGTGCCAGCAGTTTGGGACAGACCTCTGGAAACACCATATATTTT.

This chain connects TRBV5-1 to TRBJ2-7, with 8 bases matching TRBD2. Trimming at V came to 6 bases and at J to 0 bases, leaving 2 bases not matched to a gene. Germline lookup yields CDR1 SGHRS and CDR2 YFSETQ. The length of the CDR3 is 13 residues. The CDR3 spells CASTRGDSYEQYF. In DNA, the CDR3 is TGCGCCAGCACGCGGGGGGACTCCTACGAGCAGTACTTC. Together with reference TRBV5-1 and TRBJ2-7, the CDR3 gives the full variable domain: KAGVTQTPRYLIKTRGQQVTLSCSPISGHRSVSWYQQTPGQGLQFLFEYFSETQRNKGNFPGRFSGRQFSNSRSEMNVSTLELGDSALYLCASTRGDSYEQYFGPGTRLTVT.

The CDR3 spells CAISESAGDNEQFF. The CDR3 DNA reads TGTGCCATCAGTGAGTCGGCGGGGGACAATGAGCAGTTCTTC. V usage is TRBV10-3 and J usage is TRBJ2-1, with 7 bases matching TRBD2. Germline V gene sequence: CDR1 ENHRY, CDR2 SYGVKD. J was trimmed by 5 bases and V by 0 bases; bases with no gene match: 1. The CDR3 has 14 residues.

This clone has just a few counts. This rearrangement joins TRBV28 to TRBJ1-4; weak D call: TRBD1 (6 bases). Trimming took 2 bases from V and 8 from J, leaving 12 bases between them. The CDR3 runs to 14 residues. Looked up from germline, CDR1 is MDHEN and CDR2 is SYDVKM. This CDR3 reads CASSLPRDKEKLFF. CDR3 in DNA: TGTGCCAGCAGTTTACCGAGGGACAAGGAAAAACTGTTTTTT.

The V and J genes are TRBV18 and TRBJ2-5; possibly TRBD2 for D (6 bases). This CDR3 is built from 13 residues. CDR1 is KGHSH and CDR2 is LQKENI in the germline V gene. Trimming stripped 6 bases from V and 3 bases from J, with 11 bases between. Here the CDR3 DNA reads TGTGCCAGCTCCCCCTCGGGGGAAGAGACCCAGTACTTC. Translated: CASSPSGEETQYF.